The following is a T cell receptor beta chain sequence with its context. The data were taken from a study of blood T cell repertoires in COVID-19. V lost 7 bases and J lost 0; bases outside the gene matches: 1. Germline lookup yields CDR1 KGHDR and CDR2 SFDVKD. This CDR3 spans 13 amino acids. Per the original methods: Estimation of nucleated cell counts relied on the amplification of reference gene primers. Method: immunoSEQ multiplex PCR; TCRdb's copy keeps in-frame clones and lacks some. V, J and clone size are those of that table, while D and trimming were read from the DNA. The sample lists about 400,000 clones; 88% were seen once.

The source is a middle-aged woman with acute COVID-19. Sequencing was carried out using PBMCs or T cells enriched from blood (not recorded which). The chain uses TRBV24-1 and TRBJ1-1; TRBD1 matches 7 bases. CDR3 amino acids: CATRGTVNTEAFF. For the CDR3, the DNA is TGTGCCACCAGGGGGACAGTGAACACTGAAGCTTTCTTT.